This T cell receptor (beta chain) was observed in a study of blood T cell repertoires in COVID-19. Per germline, CDR1 MGHDK and CDR2 SYGVNS. Germline trimming cut 3 bases from V and 2 bases from J; bases unmatched to any gene: 2. CDR3 length: 16 amino acids. The method was immunoSEQ multiplex PCR; TCRdb's version includes in-frame clones alone and lacks a portion of them. The sample lists about 300,000 clones, about 82% occurring once. The TCR was taken from a woman between 45 and 65 years old with acute or convalescent COVID-19. This chain connects TRBV25-1 to TRBJ2-2, with 11 bases aligning to TRBD2. Sequencing was carried out using peripheral blood. The CDR3 DNA reads as TGTGCCAGCAGTGAGACTAGCGGGGTAAACACCGGGGAGCTGTTTTTT. Translating it yields CASSETSGVNTGELFF.